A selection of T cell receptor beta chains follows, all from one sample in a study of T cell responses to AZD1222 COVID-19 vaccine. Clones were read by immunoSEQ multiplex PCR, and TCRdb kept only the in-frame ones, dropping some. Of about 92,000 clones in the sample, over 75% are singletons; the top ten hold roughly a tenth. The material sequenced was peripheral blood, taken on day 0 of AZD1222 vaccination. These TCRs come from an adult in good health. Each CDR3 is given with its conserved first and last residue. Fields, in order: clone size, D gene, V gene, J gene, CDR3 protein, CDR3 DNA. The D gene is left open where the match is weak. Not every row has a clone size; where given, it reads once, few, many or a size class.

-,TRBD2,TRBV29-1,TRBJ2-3,CSVDERGLNTDTQYF,TGCAGCGTTGATGAGCGGGGGCTAAACACAGATACGCAGTATTTT
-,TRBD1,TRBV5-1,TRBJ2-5,CASSLRQGIRGETQYF,TGCGCCAGCAGCCTAAGACAGGGGATTCGGGGAGAGACCCAGTACTTC
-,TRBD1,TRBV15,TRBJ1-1,CATRGQGGGTEAFF,TGTGCCACCAGGGGACAGGGAGGAGGCACTGAAGCTTTCTTT
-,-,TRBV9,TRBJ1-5,CASSVGGAENQPQHF,TGTGCCAGCAGCGTAGGAGGGGCGGAAAATCAGCCCCAGCATTTT
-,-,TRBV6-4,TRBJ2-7,CASSDLHEQYF,TGTGCCAGCAGTGATCTCCACGAGCAGTACTTC
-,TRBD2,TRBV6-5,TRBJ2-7,CASRLAGVGEQYF,TGTGCCAGCCGACTAGCGGGAGTTGGCGAGCAGTACTTC
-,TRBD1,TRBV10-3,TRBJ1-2,CATRGGGAWGYTF,TGTGCCACCCGGGGAGGGGGCGCTTGGGGCTACACCTTC
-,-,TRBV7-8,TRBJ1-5,CASSFMGPGFSNQPQHF,TGTGCCAGCAGCTTTATGGGGCCAGGGTTTAGCAATCAGCCCCAGCATTTT
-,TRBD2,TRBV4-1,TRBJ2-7,CASSQVSLAGVEEQYF,TGCGCCAGCAGCCAAGTCTCCCTAGCGGGAGTCGAAGAGCAGTACTTC
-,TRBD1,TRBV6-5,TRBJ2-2,CASSSLGGSGELFF,TGTGCCAGCAGTTCCTTAGGGGGCTCCGGGGAGCTGTTTTTT
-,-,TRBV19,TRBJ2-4,CASSPLQGGKNIQYF,TGTGCCAGTAGTCCACTCCAGGGTGGAAAAAACATTCAGTACTTC
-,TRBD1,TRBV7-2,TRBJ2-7,CASSLGRTGSSYEQYF,TGTGCCAGCAGCTTAGGGAGGACAGGGAGCTCCTACGAGCAGTACTTC
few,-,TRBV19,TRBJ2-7,CASRDTYEQYF,TGTGCCAGTAGGGACACCTACGAGCAGTACTTC
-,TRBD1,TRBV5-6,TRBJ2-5,CASSGTGEETQYF,TGTGCCAGCAGTGGGACAGGGGAAGAGACCCAGTACTTC
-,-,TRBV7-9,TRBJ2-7,CASSLHAASYEQYF,TGTGCCAGCAGCCTTCACGCAGCCTCCTACGAGCAGTACTTC
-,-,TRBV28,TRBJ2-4,CASSLGERMAKNIQYF,TGTGCCAGCAGTTTAGGAGAACGGATGGCCAAAAACATTCAGTACTTC
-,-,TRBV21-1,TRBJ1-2,CASSRKASYGYTF,TGTGCCAGCAGTAGGAAAGCGAGCTATGGCTACACCTTC
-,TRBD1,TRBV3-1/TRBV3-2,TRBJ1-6,CASSLGQGLGSPLHF,TGTGCCAGCAGCCTGGGACAGGGATTAGGTTCACCCCTCCACTTT
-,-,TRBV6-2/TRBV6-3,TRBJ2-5,CASSYPGGGQETQYF,TGTGCCAGCAGTTATCCAGGTGGCGGGCAAGAGACCCAGTACTTC
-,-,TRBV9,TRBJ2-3,CASSVGSGWDTGTDTQYF,TGTGCCAGCAGCGTGGGAAGCGGGTGGGATACAGGCACAGATACGCAGTATTTT
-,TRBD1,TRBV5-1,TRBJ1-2,CASSLTTGTGQGYTF,TGCGCCAGCAGCTTGACAACCGGGACAGGCCAGGGCTACACCTTC
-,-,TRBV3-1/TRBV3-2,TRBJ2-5,CASSQELARGETQYF,TGTGCCAGCAGCCAAGAGCTAGCGAGGGGAGAGACCCAGTACTTC
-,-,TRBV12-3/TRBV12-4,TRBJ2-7,CASSLYSYEQYF,TGTGCCAGCAGTTTATATTCCTACGAGCAGTACTTC
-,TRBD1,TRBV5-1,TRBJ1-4,CASRGDRDGEKLFF,TGCGCCAGCAGGGGGGACAGGGACGGTGAAAAACTGTTTTTT
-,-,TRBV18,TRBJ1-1,CASSPDRTSAFF,TGTGCCAGCTCACCCGACAGGACTTCAGCTTTCTTT
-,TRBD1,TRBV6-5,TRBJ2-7,CASSFSGTGAHEQYF,TGTGCCAGCAGTTTTTCCGGGACAGGGGCTCACGAGCAGTACTTC
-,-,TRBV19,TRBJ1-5,CASSNTGQGQPQHF,TGTGCCAGTAGCAATACAGGTCAGGGACAGCCCCAGCATTTT
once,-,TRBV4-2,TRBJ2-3,CASSRRDSKGTQYF,TGTGCCAGCAGCCGCCGGGACTCAAAGGGTACGCAGTATTTT
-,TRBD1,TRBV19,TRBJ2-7,CASSIQGAVYEQYF,TGTGCCAGTAGTATACAGGGGGCGGTTTACGAGCAGTACTTC
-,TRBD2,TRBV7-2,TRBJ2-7,CASSLVAGGPVAYEQYF,TGTGCCAGCAGCTTAGTTGCGGGAGGGCCCGTAGCCTACGAGCAGTACTTC
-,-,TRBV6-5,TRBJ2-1,CASRRLNEQFF,TGTGCCAGCAGACGTCTCAATGAGCAGTTCTTC
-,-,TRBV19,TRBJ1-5,CASSIQGHRAGQPQHF,TGTGCCAGTAGTATCCAAGGGCACAGGGCGGGTCAGCCCCAGCATTTT
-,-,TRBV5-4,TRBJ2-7,CASSLYGYEQYF,TGTGCCAGCAGCTTGTATGGTTACGAGCAGTACTTC
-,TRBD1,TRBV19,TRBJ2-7,CASSIDRGQLYGYEQYF,TGTGCCAGTAGTATAGATCGGGGACAGCTTTACGGTTACGAGCAGTACTTC
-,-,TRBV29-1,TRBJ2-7,CSVVPHLSSYEQYF,TGCAGCGTTGTCCCGCATCTGAGCTCCTACGAGCAGTACTTC
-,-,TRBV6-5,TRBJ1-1,CASRREGNTEAFF,TGTGCCAGCAGAAGGGAGGGGAACACTGAAGCTTTCTTT
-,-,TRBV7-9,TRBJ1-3,CASSLGGLEGNTIYF,TGTGCCAGCAGCTTAGGCGGTCTGGAAGGAAACACCATATATTTT
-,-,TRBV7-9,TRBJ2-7,CASTRWGFNEQYF,TGTGCCAGCACGAGATGGGGGTTCAACGAGCAGTACTTC
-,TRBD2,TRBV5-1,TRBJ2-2,CASASGRMAGELFF,TGCGCCAGCGCTAGCGGGAGGATGGCCGGGGAGCTGTTTTTT
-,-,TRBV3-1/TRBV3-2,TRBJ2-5,CASSQDRQETQYF,TGTGCCAGCAGCCAAGACCGGCAAGAGACCCAGTACTTC
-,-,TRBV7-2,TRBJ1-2,CASSPPMWLDYGYTF,TGTGCCAGCAGCCCTCCGATGTGGCTTGACTATGGCTACACCTTC
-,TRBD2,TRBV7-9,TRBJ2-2,CASSLGASGSSTGELFF,TGTGCCAGCAGCTTAGGGGCTAGCGGGAGTAGCACCGGGGAGCTGTTTTTT
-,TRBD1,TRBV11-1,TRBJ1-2,CASSLWTGASMGGYTF,TGTGCCAGCAGCTTATGGACAGGGGCCTCCATGGGTGGCTACACCTTC
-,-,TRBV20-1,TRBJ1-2,CSARGIDGYTF,TGCAGTGCTAGGGGCATAGATGGCTACACCTTC
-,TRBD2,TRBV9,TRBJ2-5,CASSVGTSGGQYQETQYF,TGTGCCAGCAGCGTAGGCACTAGCGGGGGCCAGTACCAAGAGACCCAGTACTTC
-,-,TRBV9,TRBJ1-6,CASSVRQGDSPLHF,TGTGCCAGCAGCGTCAGGCAGGGCGATTCACCCCTCCACTTT
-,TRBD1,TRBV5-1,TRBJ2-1,CASSLEGQGVDEQFF,TGCGCCAGCAGCTTGGAGGGACAGGGGGTCGATGAGCAGTTCTTC
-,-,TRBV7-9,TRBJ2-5,CASSSYINQETQYF,TGTGCCAGCAGCTCCTACATTAATCAAGAGACCCAGTACTTC
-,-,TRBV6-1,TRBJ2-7,CASSEPRRASYEQYF,TGTGCCAGCAGTGAACCCCGCAGGGCGTCCTACGAGCAGTACTTC
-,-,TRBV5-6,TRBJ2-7,CASSLGTGGSYEQYF,TGTGCCAGCAGCTTGGGTACCGGGGGTTCCTACGAGCAGTACTTC
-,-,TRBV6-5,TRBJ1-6,CASSSLQNSPLHF,TGTGCCAGCAGCTCCCTCCAGAATTCACCCCTCCACTTT
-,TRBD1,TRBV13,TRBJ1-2,CASRGRRQGNGYTF,TGTGCCAGCAGGGGCCGTAGACAGGGCAACGGCTACACCTTC
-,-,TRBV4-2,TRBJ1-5,CASSQETASNQPQHF,TGTGCCAGCAGCCAAGAGACAGCTAGCAATCAGCCCCAGCATTTT
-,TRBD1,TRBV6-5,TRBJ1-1,CASSSDRGGSEAFF,TGTGCCAGCAGCTCTGACAGGGGAGGTTCTGAAGCTTTCTTT